The rows below give T cell receptor beta chains drawn from one sample of a study of T cell responses to AZD1222 COVID-19 vaccine. Profiled with immunoSEQ multiplex PCR; TCRdb holds only in-frame clones, not every one. The repertoire has about 48,000 clones, approximately 86% of them found once; the top ten carry 5.5% to 8%. Sequences were derived from peripheral blood, sampled 28 days after the second AZD1222 dose. The receptors were gathered from an adult who received the AZD1222 COVID-19 vaccine. Both conserved end residues are trimmed from each CDR3.

CDR3: ASSYRGNSGNTIY; V: TRBV6-5; J: TRBJ1-3
CDR3: ASSLVPGDIGNTIY; V: TRBV7-8; J: TRBJ1-3
CDR3: ASSTGGTGTSEQY; V: TRBV11-3; J: TRBJ2-7
CDR3: ASSEAFSGTNSPLH; V: TRBV6-1; J: TRBJ1-6
CDR3: ASSEQGLYGYT; V: TRBV19; J: TRBJ1-2
CDR3: ASSSRDRLPTEAF; V: TRBV28; J: TRBJ1-1
CDR3: ASSVSGDSNQPQH; V: TRBV19; J: TRBJ1-5
CDR3: ASSTGFVYNEQF; V: TRBV7-9; J: TRBJ2-1
CDR3: ASSLASGGTSLHEQY; V: TRBV5-1; J: TRBJ2-7
CDR3: ASSQGRVRNTEAF; V: TRBV4-3; J: TRBJ1-1
CDR3: SAAGGGLGKQWAPYEQY; V: TRBV29-1; J: TRBJ2-7
CDR3: ASSGAGTQETQY; V: TRBV5-1; J: TRBJ2-5
CDR3: AISAPGAYEQY; V: TRBV10-3; J: TRBJ2-7
CDR3: ASSLEHGNSPLH; V: TRBV5-4; J: TRBJ1-6
CDR3: ASSPPRVYGYT; V: TRBV7-2; J: TRBJ1-2
CDR3: SAKEGRQF; V: TRBV20-1; J: TRBJ2-1